This T cell receptor (beta chain) was observed in a study of blood T cell repertoires in COVID-19. This clone has a handful of counts. Clones were read by immunoSEQ multiplex PCR, and TCRdb kept only the in-frame ones, dropping some. The data contain hundreds of thousands of clones, about 90% of them singletons. This TCR derives from a young man with active or convalescent COVID-19. The sequencing sample was made of peripheral blood.

The CDR3 DNA is TGCGCCAGCAGCGAGGGGACAGGGGGCGCGCGACAGCCCCAGCATTTT. Translated: CASSEGTGGARQPQHF. V is TRBV5-1 and J is TRBJ1-5; 12 nucleotides align to TRBD1. Germline V gives CDR1 SGHRS, CDR2 YFSETQ. The trim removed 4 bases at V and 7 bases at J, leaving 9 bases unmatched. This CDR3 is 16 amino acids long.